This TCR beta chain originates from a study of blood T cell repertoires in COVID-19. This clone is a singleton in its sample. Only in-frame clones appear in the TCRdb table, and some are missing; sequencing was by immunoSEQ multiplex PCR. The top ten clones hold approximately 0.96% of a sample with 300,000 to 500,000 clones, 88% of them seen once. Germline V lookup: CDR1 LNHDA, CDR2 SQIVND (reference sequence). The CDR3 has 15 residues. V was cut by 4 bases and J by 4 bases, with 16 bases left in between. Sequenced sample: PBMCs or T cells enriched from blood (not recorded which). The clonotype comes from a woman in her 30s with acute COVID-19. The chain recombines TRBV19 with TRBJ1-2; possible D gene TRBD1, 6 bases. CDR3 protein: CASSTDSLSPYGYTF. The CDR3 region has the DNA TGTGCCAGTAGTACGGACAGCCTATCCCCCTATGGCTACACCTTC.